This is a list of T cell receptor beta chains from one sample in a study of cytomegalovirus exposure and HLA in healthy donors. Only in-frame clones appear in the TCRdb table, and some are missing; sequencing was by immunoSEQ multiplex PCR. The sample has 130,000 to 150,000 clones, around three quarters seen once. The source material was PBMCs. These receptors were collected from a woman between 40 and 50 years old in good health and CMV-seropositive. The CDR3 runs from the conserved cysteine through the conserved F or W. The D gene is left open where the match is weak. Clone size, where shown, is once, few, many, or a class for clones that have expanded.

J	V	D	size	CDR3	DNA
TRBJ2-2	TRBV27	NA	NA	CASSLSGPGTGELFF	TGTGCCAGCAGTTTATCGGGTCCGGGCACCGGGGAGCTGTTTTTT
TRBJ2-5	TRBV9	NA	NA	CASSVGQGGETQYF	TGTGCCAGCAGCGTAGGACAGGGAGGAGAGACCCAGTACTTC
TRBJ1-2	TRBV2	NA	few	CASSDSNYGYTF	TGTGCCAGCAGTGACAGTAACTATGGCTACACCTTC
TRBJ2-7	TRBV7-9	TRBD1	NA	CSSSGRTGGLRNEQYF	TGTTCCAGCAGCGGACGGACAGGGGGCTTGAGGAACGAGCAGTACTTC
TRBJ2-7	TRBV6-5	NA	NA	CASKNGMGRYYF	TGTGCCAGCAAAAACGGCATGGGGAGATATTACTTC
TRBJ2-1	TRBV2	TRBD1	once	CASSDEGASLRDNEQFF	TGTGCCAGCAGTGATGAGGGGGCTTCCCTAAGAGACAATGAGCAGTTCTTC
TRBJ1-1	TRBV14	NA	NA	CASSQFGAINTEAFF	TGTGCCAGCAGCCAATTTGGGGCTATTAACACTGAAGCTTTCTTT
TRBJ2-3	TRBV5-1	NA	NA	CASSLDVGVDTQYF	TGCGCCAGCAGCTTGGATGTAGGGGTCGATACGCAGTATTTT
TRBJ1-3	TRBV6-1	NA	NA	CASSEGAFSGNTIYF	TGTGCCAGCAGTGAGGGGGCCTTCTCTGGAAACACCATATATTTT
TRBJ1-2	TRBV5-1	TRBD1	NA	CASDPGQRYGYTF	TGCGCCAGTGATCCGGGACAGCGTTATGGCTACACCTTC
TRBJ2-3	TRBV5-1	TRBD2	few	CASSPRSGGTDTQYF	TGCGCCAGCAGCCCCCGGAGCGGGGGCACAGATACGCAGTATTTT
TRBJ2-7	TRBV6-1	TRBD2	few	CATTGGIEQYF	TGTGCCACGACGGGGGGAATCGAGCAGTACTTC
TRBJ2-7	TRBV9	TRBD1	NA	CASSVGWDRVSYEQYF	TGTGCCAGCAGCGTAGGTTGGGACAGGGTTTCCTACGAGCAGTACTTC
TRBJ2-3	TRBV7-9	NA	NA	CASSLLSTHTSTDTQYF	TGTGCCAGCAGCTTATTATCGACTCACACTAGCACAGATACGCAGTATTTT
TRBJ1-5	TRBV19	NA	once	CASRTRQPGNQPQHF	TGTGCCAGTAGGACACGACAGCCCGGCAATCAGCCCCAGCATTTT
TRBJ1-2	TRBV19	NA	NA	CASSSTVTSYGYTF	TGTGCCAGTAGTTCGACAGTTACATCCTATGGCTACACCTTC
TRBJ2-3	TRBV11-2	NA	few	CASSPTLTNTDTQYF	TGTGCCAGCAGCCCAACCTTGACTAACACAGATACGCAGTATTTT
TRBJ2-3	TRBV7-6	NA	NA	CASSLAPGTDTQYF	TGTGCCAGCAGCTTAGCTCCAGGGACAGATACGCAGTATTTT
TRBJ1-1	TRBV5-1	NA	NA	CASSFGEVNTEAFF	TGCGCCAGCAGCTTTGGGGAGGTGAACACTGAAGCTTTCTTT
TRBJ2-1	TRBV30	TRBD2	NA	CAWSVRAGGLGEQFF	TGTGCCTGGAGTGTCCGAGCGGGGGGCCTCGGTGAGCAGTTCTTC
TRBJ1-3	TRBV5-1	TRBD1	NA	CASSSGGTGGANSGNTIYF	TGCGCCAGCAGCTCTGGCGGGACAGGGGGCGCGAATTCTGGAAACACCATATATTTT
TRBJ1-3	TRBV5-1	NA	NA	CASSPDAGSSGNTIYF	TGCGCCAGCAGCCCAGACGCAGGCTCCTCTGGAAACACCATATATTTT
TRBJ1-4	TRBV28	NA	NA	CASSSMETVNEKLFF	TGTGCCAGCAGTTCTATGGAGACAGTTAATGAAAAACTGTTTTTT
TRBJ2-3	TRBV7-9	TRBD2	NA	CASSRDLAGLTDTQYF	TGTGCCAGCAGCCGCGATCTAGCGGGGCTCACAGATACGCAGTATTTT
TRBJ1-2	TRBV6-5	TRBD1	once	CASISQGMGYTF	TGTGCCAGCATTTCACAGGGGATGGGCTACACCTTC
TRBJ1-2	TRBV28	NA	NA	CASSFDRATLRGYGYTF	TGTGCCAGCAGTTTCGACCGGGCAACCCTACGGGGCTATGGCTACACCTTC
TRBJ2-1	TRBV7-9	TRBD2	NA	CASSFTGLAGDNEQFF	TGTGCCAGCAGCTTCACTGGACTAGCGGGGGACAATGAGCAGTTCTTC
TRBJ2-3	TRBV7-7	NA	NA	CASSLGVGSGTDTQYF	TGTGCCAGCAGCCTGGGAGTTGGGTCCGGGACAGATACGCAGTATTTT
TRBJ1-5	TRBV9	NA	NA	CASSVGQGSNQPQHF	TGTGCCAGCAGCGTAGGCCAGGGTAGCAATCAGCCCCAGCATTTT
TRBJ1-1	TRBV19	NA	NA	CASWRGMNTEAFF	TGTGCCAGTTGGAGGGGAATGAACACTGAAGCTTTCTTT
TRBJ2-7	TRBV4-1	TRBD2	NA	CASSPGGGPDSYEQYF	TGCGCCAGCAGCCCTGGGGGAGGGCCCGACTCCTACGAGCAGTACTTC
TRBJ2-7	TRBV7-9	TRBD1	NA	CASSLGQEYEQYF	TGTGCCAGCAGCCTCGGACAGGAATACGAGCAGTACTTC
TRBJ2-7	TRBV5-6	TRBD1	NA	CASSWGQGGAYEQYF	TGTGCCAGCAGCTGGGGACAGGGAGGGGCCTACGAGCAGTACTTC
TRBJ1-2	TRBV6-1	NA	NA	CASSEMKGVANYGYTF	TGTGCCAGCAGTGAAATGAAGGGGGTAGCAAACTATGGCTACACCTTC
TRBJ1-1	TRBV5-6	NA	NA	CASSFDILNTEAFF	TGTGCCAGCAGCTTTGACATCTTGAACACTGAAGCTTTCTTT
TRBJ2-3	TRBV2	NA	NA	CASSEYEVDTQYF	TGTGCCAGCAGTGAATATGAGGTAGATACGCAGTATTTT
TRBJ2-1	TRBV11-2	TRBD2	NA	CASSLVGGGYNEQFF	TGTGCCAGCAGCTTAGTTGGCGGGGGATACAATGAGCAGTTCTTC
TRBJ2-5	TRBV4-1	NA	NA	CASSQMDGGKDQETQYF	TGCGCCAGCAGCCAAATGGATGGAGGAAAGGACCAAGAGACCCAGTACTTC
TRBJ1-5	TRBV27	NA	NA	CASSFQNQPQHF	TGTGCCAGCAGTTTCCAGAATCAGCCCCAGCATTTT
TRBJ2-3	TRBV6-1	TRBD1	few	CASKQGAGDRGYF	TGTGCCAGCAAACAGGGGGCGGGGGACCGCGGGTATTTT
TRBJ2-7	TRBV6-4	NA	NA	CASSRAEQYF	TGTGCCAGTTCCCGCGCCGAGCAGTACTTC
TRBJ1-5	TRBV28	TRBD1	NA	CASSYAGQGEQPQHF	TGTGCCAGCAGTTACGCGGGTCAGGGGGAACAGCCCCAGCATTTT
TRBJ2-3	TRBV5-4	TRBD2	NA	CASSLAFSGGSSTDTQYF	TGTGCCAGCAGCTTGGCTTTTAGCGGGGGCTCTAGCACAGATACGCAGTATTTT
TRBJ2-1	TRBV11-2	TRBD2	NA	CASSLRPSGGHNEQFF	TGTGCCAGCAGCTTACGTCCCAGCGGGGGGCACAATGAGCAGTTCTTC
TRBJ1-1	TRBV2	NA	NA	CASSERGNTEAFF	TGTGCCAGCAGTGAACGAGGGAACACTGAAGCTTTCTTT
TRBJ1-4	TRBV19	NA	NA	CASSLDRFNEKLFF	TGTGCCAGCTCACTGGACAGATTTAATGAAAAACTGTTTTTT